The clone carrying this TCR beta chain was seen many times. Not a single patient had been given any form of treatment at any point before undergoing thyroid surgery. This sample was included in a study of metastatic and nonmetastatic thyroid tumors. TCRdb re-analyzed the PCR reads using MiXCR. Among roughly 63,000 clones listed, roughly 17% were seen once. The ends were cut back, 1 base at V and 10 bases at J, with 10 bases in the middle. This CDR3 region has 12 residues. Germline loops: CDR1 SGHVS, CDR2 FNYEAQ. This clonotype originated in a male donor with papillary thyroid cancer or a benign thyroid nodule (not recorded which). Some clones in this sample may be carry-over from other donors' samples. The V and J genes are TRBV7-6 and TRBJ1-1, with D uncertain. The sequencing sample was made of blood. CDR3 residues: CASSLGGERAFF. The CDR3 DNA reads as TGTGCCAGCAGCTTAGGGGGAGAGAGAGCTTTCTTT. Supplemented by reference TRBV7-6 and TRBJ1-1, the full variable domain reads GAGVSQSPRYKVTKRGQDVALRCDPISGHVSLYWYRQALGQGPEFLTYFNYEAQQDKSGLPNDRFSAERPEGSISTLTIQRTEQRDSAMYRCASSLGGERAFFGQGTRLTVV.